The TCR beta chain under discussion was sequenced for a study of blood T cells in healthy people across ages. Russia was home to the donors, healthy Caucasian individuals aged about 6 to 90. A second about 7 to 11 cycle PCR used barcoded and J-beta primers. TCRdb re-analysed the 5' RACE reads in MiXCR, keeping a single row per CDR3 protein. This sample yields some 1.4 million distinct CDR3 sequences, of which about 43% are seen a single time; roughly 7.9% belongs to the top ten. Germline CDR1 is MGHRA and CDR2 is YSYEKL. V lost 4 bases, J lost 8 bases, and 12 bases stayed unmatched. The CDR3 runs 16 residues.

The TCR was taken from a woman under 30 in good health. Sequencing input: blood. V and J are TRBV4-1 and TRBJ1-4; 8 bases match TRBD1. CDR3 sequence: CASSPGTGQNKEKLFF. The DNA for the CDR3 is TGCGCCAGCAGCCCCGGGACAGGCCAAAATAAGGAAAAACTGTTTTTT.